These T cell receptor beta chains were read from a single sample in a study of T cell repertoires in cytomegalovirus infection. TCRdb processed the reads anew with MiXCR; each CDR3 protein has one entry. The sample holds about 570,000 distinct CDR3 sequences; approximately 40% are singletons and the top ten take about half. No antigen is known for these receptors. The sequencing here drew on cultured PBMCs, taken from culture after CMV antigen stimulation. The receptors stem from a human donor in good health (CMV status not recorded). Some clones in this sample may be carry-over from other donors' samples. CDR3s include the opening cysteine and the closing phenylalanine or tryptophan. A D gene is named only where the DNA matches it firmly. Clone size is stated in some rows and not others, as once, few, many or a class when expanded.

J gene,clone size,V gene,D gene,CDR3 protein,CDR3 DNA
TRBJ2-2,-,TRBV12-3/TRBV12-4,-,CASSPRLVGGFSGELFF,TGTGCCAGCAGTCCCCGTCTGGTGGGGGGATTCTCCGGGGAGCTGTTTTTT
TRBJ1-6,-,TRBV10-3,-,CAIRDSISSYNSPLHF,TGTGCCATCAGAGACAGTATTAGCTCCTATAATTCACCCCTCCACTTT
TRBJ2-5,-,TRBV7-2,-,CASSPGAVQETQYF,TGTGCCAGCAGCCCCGGGGCGGTTCAAGAGACCCAGTACTTC
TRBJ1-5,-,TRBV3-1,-,CASSQVAGINQPQHF,TGTGCCAGCAGCCAAGTAGCAGGGATCAATCAGCCCCAGCATTTT
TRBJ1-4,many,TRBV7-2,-,CASSPSLLGNEKLFF,TGTGCCAGCAGCCCCTCTTTGTTAGGGAACGAAAAACTGTTTTTT
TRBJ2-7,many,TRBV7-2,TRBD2,CASSLGLAGAYEQYF,TGTGCCAGCAGCTTAGGGCTAGCGGGAGCCTACGAGCAGTACTTC
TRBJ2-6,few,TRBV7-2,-,CASSPTANVLTF,TGTGCCAGCAGCCCCACGGCCAACGTCCTGACTTTC
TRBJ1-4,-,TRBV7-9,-,CASSIDGSDEKLFF,TGTGCCAGCAGCATCGACGGCTCCGACGAAAAACTGTTTTTT
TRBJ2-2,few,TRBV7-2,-,CASSLAIGTEHSGELFF,TGTGCCAGCAGCTTAGCGATAGGAACCGAACATTCCGGGGAGCTGTTTTTT
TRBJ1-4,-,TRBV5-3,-,CARAGRRANEKLFF,TGTGCCAGGGCAGGGCGACGGGCTAATGAAAAACTGTTTTTT
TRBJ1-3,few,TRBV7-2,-,CASSPDPQGSGNTIYF,TGTGCCAGCAGCCCGGACCCCCAGGGGTCTGGAAACACCATATATTTT